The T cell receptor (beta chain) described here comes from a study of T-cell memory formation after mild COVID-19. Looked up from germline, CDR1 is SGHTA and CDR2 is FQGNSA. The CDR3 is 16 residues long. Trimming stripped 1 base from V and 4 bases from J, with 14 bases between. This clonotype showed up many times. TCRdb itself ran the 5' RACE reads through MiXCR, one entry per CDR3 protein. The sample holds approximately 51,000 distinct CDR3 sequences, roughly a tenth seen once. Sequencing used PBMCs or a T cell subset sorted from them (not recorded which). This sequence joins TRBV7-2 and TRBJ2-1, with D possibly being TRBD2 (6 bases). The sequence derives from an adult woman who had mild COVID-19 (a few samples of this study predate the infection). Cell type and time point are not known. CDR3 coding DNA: TGTGCCAGCAGCTTAGGGAGGGACTGGGTTTACAATGAGCAGTTCTTC. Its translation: CASSLGRDWVYNEQFF.